The sequence of this TCR beta chain was determined in a study of cytomegalovirus exposure and HLA in healthy donors. Study information: Of all 400 or so donors who were genotyped, roughly 81% belonged to the Caucasian-associated ancestry cluster.

Study outcomes and limitations: Earlier analysis yielded a pattern in which most TCR beta V segments were productive about 90% or about 30% of the time. Another analysis was done later, and it associated approximately 18,000 TCR beta sequences with HLA alleles at 0.05 false discovery rate. Roughly uniform depth of sequencing across donors was assumed in presence/absence analyses.

A remark on this clone: The antigen remains unidentified.

The ends lost 1 base at V and 1 base at J; junction bases unmatched: 3. The V gene's germline CDR1 is PRHDT and CDR2 FYEKMQ (reference sequence). The CDR3 is made up of 16 amino acids. PCR involved 60 Vbeta and 13 Jbeta primers. This table comes from immunoSEQ multiplex PCR, and its TCRdb copy is limited to in-frame clones, with some not included. Of about 160,000 clones detected, around 79% appear once; the ten largest clones hold approximately 3.1%. The sample comprised PBMCs. The rearrangement links TRBV13 to TRBJ2-2, with 7 bases identical to TRBD1. The TCR sequence derives from a woman aged 40 to 55 in good health and CMV-seronegative. The CDR3 is CASSLVTGRNTGELFF. The CDR3, as DNA: TGTGCCAGCAGCTTAGTGACAGGGCGGAACACCGGGGAGCTGTTTTTT. Full variable domain (outside the CDR3, taken from reference TRBV13 and TRBJ2-2): AAGVIQSPRHLIKEKRETATLKCYPIPRHDTVYWYQQGPGQDPQFLISFYEKMQSDKGSIPDRFSAQQFSDYHSELNMSSLELGDSALYFCASSLVTGRNTGELFFGEGSRLTVL.